The rows below give T cell receptor beta chains drawn from one sample of a study of CD8 T cells in ankylosing spondylitis. One entry per CDR3 protein, called by TCRdb with MiXCR from the 5' RACE reads. The sample lists fewer than 40,000 distinct CDR3 sequences; approximately 28% were seen once. Specimen: synovial fluid, either unsorted or a sorted T cell fraction (not recorded which). The receptors derive from a male donor with ankylosing spondylitis. Each CDR3 is given with its conserved first and last residue. Fields, in order: J gene, V gene, D gene, CDR3 length, clone size, CDR3 protein, CDR3 DNA. The D gene is left open where the match is weak. Clone size is not always given. Where it is, it says once, few, many or a class for expanded clones.

TRBJ1-4,TRBV3-1,.,18,.,CASSQWAGISATNEKLFF,TGTGCCAGCAGCCAATGGGCAGGGATCTCTGCAACTAATGAAAAACTGTTTTTT
TRBJ2-3,TRBV11-3,TRBD1,15,.,CASSLTWTGQDTQYF,TGTGCCAGCAGCTTAACATGGACAGGACAGGATACGCAGTATTTT
TRBJ1-2,TRBV20-1,.,13,many,CSARESGESGYTF,TGCAGTGCTAGAGAATCCGGGGAGTCTGGCTACACCTTC
TRBJ1-1,TRBV7-9,.,12,.,CASSLGAGMAFF,TGTGCCAGCAGCTTAGGGGCAGGGATGGCTTTCTTT
TRBJ1-1,TRBV11-1,TRBD1,21,few,CASSYPLGGRTGGSYNTEAFF,TGTGCCAGCAGCTACCCACTAGGGGGACGGACAGGGGGTAGTTATAACACTGAAGCTTTCTTT
TRBJ1-1,TRBV29-1,.,15,.,CSVEDATWTGTEAFF,TGCAGCGTTGAAGATGCAACCTGGACGGGCACTGAAGCTTTCTTT
TRBJ2-1,TRBV6-1,.,15,few,CASRNPGSYYNEQFF,TGTGCCAGCAGGAACCCAGGGAGCTACTACAATGAGCAGTTCTTC
TRBJ2-1,TRBV20-1,.,13,.,CSAREPGYNEQFF,TGCAGTGCTAGAGAGCCGGGCTACAATGAGCAGTTCTTC
TRBJ1-2,TRBV15,.,16,few,CATSPNRDISRDGYTF,TGTGCCACCAGCCCCAATAGGGACATCTCTCGGGATGGCTACACCTTC
TRBJ2-1,TRBV7-8,.,19,.,CASSLAGWGSEVGYNEQFF,TGTGCCAGCAGCTTAGCCGGATGGGGTAGCGAAGTTGGCTACAATGAGCAGTTCTTC
TRBJ1-3,TRBV10-3,.,17,many,CAISEMYFRYSGNTIYF,TGTGCCATCAGTGAGATGTATTTCAGGTACTCTGGAAACACCATATATTTT
TRBJ2-1,TRBV27,TRBD2,15,.,CASSPPGTNYNEQFF,TGTGCCAGCAGTCCCCCCGGGACTAACTACAATGAGCAGTTCTTC
TRBJ2-2,TRBV14,TRBD2,12,many,CASSHAGLALFF,TGTGCCAGCAGCCACGCTGGACTAGCGCTGTTTTTT
TRBJ1-4,TRBV6-1,TRBD1,14,many,CASKWGTEAEKLFF,TGTGCCAGTAAGTGGGGGACAGAGGCGGAAAAACTGTTTTTT
TRBJ1-2,TRBV24-1,TRBD1,15,.,CATSDFGTGGSGYTF,TGTGCCACCAGTGATTTTGGGACAGGGGGCAGCGGCTACACCTTC
TRBJ2-1,TRBV29-1,TRBD2,17,.,CSVEDNARAGGYNEQFF,TGCAGCGTTGAAGACAACGCCCGAGCGGGAGGCTACAATGAGCAGTTCTTC
TRBJ2-1,TRBV4-1,.,16,few,CASSQEGANSYNEQFF,TGCGCCAGCAGCCAAGAAGGGGCGAACTCCTACAATGAGCAGTTCTTC
TRBJ1-5,TRBV20-1,TRBD1,13,few,CSQWTGRNQPQHF,TGCAGCCAGTGGACAGGGAGAAATCAGCCCCAGCATTTT
TRBJ2-7,TRBV20-1,TRBD1,13,.,CSARGGQVYEQYF,TGCAGTGCTAGAGGCGGACAGGTATACGAGCAGTACTTC
TRBJ1-3,TRBV7-9,.,17,.,CASSFSVRSVSGNTIYF,TGTGCCAGCAGCTTCAGTGTGAGGTCCGTCTCTGGAAACACCATATATTTT
TRBJ1-1,TRBV9,.,14,.,CASSVGHLNTEAFF,TGTGCCAGCAGCGTAGGACACTTGAACACTGAAGCTTTCTTT
TRBJ2-3,TRBV9,.,16,.,CASSPGLISSTDTQYF,TGTGCCAGCAGCCCGGGACTTATTTCTAGCACAGATACGCAGTATTTT